The 10 T cell receptor beta chains below all came from one sample that was sequenced in a study of shared clonotypes between healthy human individuals. Clones were sequenced by immunoSEQ multiplex PCR, and TCRdb holds only the in-frame ones, with some missing. This sample has millions of clones; more than 80% occur once, and the top ten carry 0.35% to 0.45%. Sample: naive CD4+ T cells from PBMCs. Subset given: CD45RA+ positively selected. Receptor source: a young man in good health. Some clones in this sample may be carry-over from other donors' samples.

The V and J genes are TRBV28 and TRBJ2-1, with TRBD1 identical over 9 bases. V lost 8 bases to trimming and J lost 15 bases; unmatched junction nucleotides: 5. The CDR3 totals 10 residues. Germline CDR1 reads MDHEN; CDR2 reads SYDVKM. CDR3 sequence (DNA): TGTGCCAGCCCGGGACAGGGTCGGTTCTTC. Protein sequence: CASPGQGRFF.

The rearrangement uses TRBV29-1 and TRBJ1-1, with D perhaps TRBD1 (5 bases). Trimming shortened V by 5 bases and J by 4 bases, and 14 bases separated the two germline ends. Per the germline V gene, CDR1 is SQVTM and CDR2 is ANQGSEA. This CDR3 has 13 amino acids. As DNA, the CDR3 is TGCAGCGTTTCGGGGGGACGAGGCACTGAAGCTTTCTTT. This encodes CSVSGGRGTEAFF.

J is TRBJ2-2 and V is TRBV28, with no clear D. The germline CDR1 and CDR2 sequences are MDHEN and SYDVKM. The CDR3 consists of 13 residues. V was shortened by 11 bases and J by 1 base, with 11 bases between the two germline ends. CDR3 coding DNA: TGTGCCGCACGCGAGCTGAACACCGGGGAGCTGTTTTTT. Encoded protein: CAARELNTGELFF.

About this clone: The same CDR3 arises from other DNA sequences in this sample as well. The chain carries TRBV6-5 and TRBJ2-3, with TRBD1 matching 7 bases. V dropped 2 bases and J dropped 0; count of bases not matched to a gene: 2. This CDR3 region has 15 residues. Germline V gives CDR1 MNHEY, CDR2 SVGAGI. The CDR3 is CASSYGTASTDTQYF. In DNA, the CDR3 is TGTGCCAGCAGTTACGGGACAGCTAGCACAGATACGCAGTATTTT.

The gene calls are TRBV7-2 and TRBJ1-3, with TRBD1 as a possible D gene (6 bases). V was cut by 1 base and J by 8 bases, with 15 bases left in between. CDR3 length: 15 amino acids. The germline V gene has CDR1 SGHTA and CDR2 FQGNSA. The CDR3 region has the DNA TGTGCCAGCAGCTTAGACCCGGCCAGGGGAGACACCATATATTTT. This encodes CASSLDPARGDTIYF.

This sequence joins TRBV27 and TRBJ2-7; the D gene is possibly TRBD2 (5 bases). This CDR3 region has 15 residues. Per the germline V gene, CDR1 is MNHEY and CDR2 is SMNVEV (reference sequence). Trimming removed 6 bases from V and 7 bases from J, with 22 bases in between. This chain's CDR3 is CASRSSTTLTGEQYF. CDR3 bases: TGTGCCAGCAGATCTAGTACGACCCTTACGGGGGAGCAGTACTTC.

V gene TRBV27 combines with J gene TRBJ2-2; D may match TRBD1 or TRBD2 (5 bases each). This CDR3 region has 17 residues. Looked up from germline, CDR1 is MNHEY and CDR2 is SMNVEV (reference sequence). V was cut by 1 base and J by 6 bases, with 18 bases left in between. CDR3 amino acids: CASSLLTTGSRAGELFF. The CDR3 DNA follows: TGTGCCAGCAGTTTATTGACAACAGGATCGCGGGCCGGGGAGCTGTTTTTT.

The gene calls are TRBV28 and TRBJ1-2; D remains ambiguous. The V end was cut by 6 bases, the J end by 0 bases, with 14 bases between. Germline CDR1 reads MDHEN; CDR2 reads SYDVKM. This CDR3 has 15 residues. CDR3 protein: CASRLGGPTNYGYTF. As DNA, the CDR3 is TGTGCCAGCAGGCTGGGTGGGCCCACTAACTATGGCTACACCTTC.

This clone was observed a single time. The chain uses TRBV7-3 and TRBJ2-2; 9 nucleotides line up with TRBD2. Germline V gene lookup returns CDR1 SGHTA and CDR2 FQGTGA. The CDR3 runs 17 residues. J was trimmed by 8 bases and V by 5 bases; bases with no gene match: 15. CDR3 nucleotide sequence: TGTGCCAGCAGCCTCGACCCTAGCGGGGTTAGGGGAGGGGAGCTGTTTTTT. This sequence encodes CASSLDPSGVRGGELFF. Filled out from reference TRBV7-3 and TRBJ2-2, the complete variable domain reads GAGVSQTPSNKVTEKGKYVELRCDPISGHTALYWYRQSLGQGPEFLIYFQGTGAADDSGLPNDRFFAVRPEGSVSTLKIQRTERGDSAVYLCASSLDPSGVRGGELFFGEGSRLTVL.

This rearrangement joins TRBV28 to TRBJ1-4; possibly TRBD1 for D (6 bases). The ends were cut back, 8 bases at V and 6 bases at J, with 16 bases in the middle. Germline assignment: CDR1 MDHEN and CDR2 SYDVKM. The CDR3 has 14 residues. CDR3 nucleotide sequence: TGTGCCAGCCTGCACCCCTCAGGGGATGAAAAACTGTTTTTT. Translated, it gives CASLHPSGDEKLFF.